Below, one TCR beta chain is given with its context. This record comes from a study of early T cells in non-severe SARS-CoV-2 infection. From germline, CDR1 is MDHEN and CDR2 SYDVKM. V lost 2 bases and J 0 bases, leaving 9 bases between the germline ends. The CDR3 loop spans 15 amino acids. One entry per CDR3 protein, called by TCRdb with MiXCR from the 5' RACE reads. The sample lists about 55,000 distinct CDR3 sequences, 14% to 15% seen once, with 8% to 10% in the top ten. The TCR sequence derives from an adult who was a healthcare worker with PCR-confirmed SARS-CoV-2 infection or an uninfected control (not recorded which). Sequenced material: whole blood, taken at baseline. The chain employs TRBV28 and TRBJ2-3; no reliable D call. This chain's CDR3 is CASSLEGFSTDTQYF. DNA of the CDR3: TGTGCCAGCAGTTTAGAAGGATTTAGCACAGATACGCAGTATTTT.